Presented here are 21 T cell receptor beta chains from one specimen sequenced in a study of technical replicates of blood from several donors. TCRdb's table, derived via immunoSEQ multiplex PCR, lists solely in-frame clones and lacks some. This sample has more than 90,000 clones, with around 95% found just once. Sequencing was done on a sample of T cells isolated from PBMCs. All receptors come from a human donor in good health.

The J gene is TRBJ2-2, the V gene TRBV10-3, with unresolved D. Germline loops: CDR1 ENHRY, CDR2 SYGVKD. The V end was cut by 11 bases, the J end by 0 bases, with 13 bases between. The CDR3 is 14 residues long. CDR3 region: CASIDTTNTGELFF. The DNA of the CDR3 is TGTGCCTCTATCGACACCACGAACACCGGGGAGCTGTTTTTT.

The chain carries TRBV28 and TRBJ1-2; D is uncertain. This CDR3 region has 17 residues. The germline CDR1 and CDR2 sequences are MDHEN and SYDVKM. The germline V and J ends were trimmed by 7 bases and 3 bases, with 24 bases remaining between them. CDR3 sequence reads: CASTPYGNSKRYYGYTF. The DNA for the CDR3 is TGTGCCAGCACCCCCTACGGGAACAGTAAGCGGTACTATGGCTACACCTTC.

This CDR3 reads CASSLKSGVVLVNEQFF. CDR3 nucleotide sequence: TGTGCCAGCAGTTTAAAGTCAGGGGTTGTACTGGTCAATGAGCAGTTCTTC. The chain recombines TRBV28 with TRBJ2-1, with D perhaps matching TRBD1 (6 bases). Trimming pared 2 bases from V and 6 bases from J, leaving 20 bases between. Germline V gives CDR1 MDHEN, CDR2 SYDVKM. This CDR3 region has 17 residues.

V gene TRBV10-2 combines with J gene TRBJ2-7, with TRBD2 identical over 10 bases. CDR3 length: 13 amino acids. Looked up from germline, CDR1 is WSHSY and CDR2 is SAAADI. Trimming cost V 9 bases and J 2 bases; bases outside gene matches: 4. The CDR3 nucleotides are TGCGCCAGTAGCGGGGGGCAAACCTACGAGCAGTACTTC. Translation gives CASSGGQTYEQYF.

This rearrangement joins TRBV7-3 to TRBJ2-3; possibly TRBD2 for D (6 bases). Per germline, CDR1 SGHTA and CDR2 FQGTGA. CDR3 length: 14 amino acids. Deletions cut 7 bases from V and 0 bases from J, with 11 bases between. The CDR3, as DNA: TGTGCCAGCAACTCTGGGACTAGCACAGATACGCAGTATTTT. The encoded protein is CASNSGTSTDTQYF.

The gene calls are TRBV19 and TRBJ2-5, with TRBD1 matching over 8 bases. The CDR3 is made up of 14 amino acids. Germline V gene sequence: CDR1 LNHDA, CDR2 SQIVND (reference sequence). V shed 5 bases, J shed 7 bases, and the junction held 9 bases outside the gene matches. This chain's CDR3 is CASSSTDRAGTQYF. For the CDR3, the DNA is TGTGCCAGTAGTTCGACGGACAGGGCGGGGACCCAGTACTTC.

The chain employs TRBV5-6 and TRBJ2-7; 10 bases are a match to TRBD1. Germline V gene lookup returns CDR1 SGHDT and CDR2 YYEEEE. This CDR3 has 16 amino acids. J was trimmed by 3 bases and V by 0 bases; bases with no gene match: 6. CDR3 nucleotides: TGTGCCAGCAGCTTGGCCATGGGACAGGGGAACTACGAGCAGTACTTC. Translated, it gives CASSLAMGQGNYEQYF.

This clone appeared a single time. This rearrangement joins TRBV28 to TRBJ2-5; perhaps TRBD1 as D (7 bases). CDR1 MDHEN and CDR2 SYDVKM come from the germline V gene. The V end was cut by 5 bases, the J end by 6 bases, with 19 bases between. The CDR3 sequence is 15 residues long. The DNA for the CDR3 is TGTGCCAGCAGTAAGCCCCGACAGGGAGGAAAGACCCAGTACTTC. Translated: CASSKPRQGGKTQYF.

Only one count was recorded for this clone. The chain is built from TRBV7-9 and TRBJ1-1; perhaps TRBD1 as D (5 bases). CDR1 and CDR2 (germline): SEHNR, FQNEAQ (reference sequence). The V and J ends lost 4 bases and 7 bases respectively, with 10 bases between them. The CDR3 runs 12 residues. The CDR3: CASSYGGSEAFF. CDR3 nucleotide sequence: TGTGCCAGCAGCTACGGGGGAAGTGAAGCTTTCTTT.

This clone was detected only once. The chain employs TRBV11-1 and TRBJ2-1; the D gene is possibly TRBD2 (6 bases). This CDR3 spans 18 amino acids. The germline V gene encodes CDR1 SGHAT and CDR2 FQDESV (reference sequence). V gave up 2 bases and J gave up 5 bases, with 22 bases separating them. The CDR3 protein is CASSLKRGGTDHNNEQFF. For the CDR3, the DNA is TGTGCCAGCAGCTTAAAGCGTGGCGGGACCGACCACAACAATGAGCAGTTCTTC.

This chain connects TRBV5-6 to TRBJ1-2, with D hard to call. The V end lost 3 bases, the J end lost 8 bases, and 11 bases lay between the germline ends. CDR1 is SGHDT and CDR2 is YYEEEE in the germline V gene. The CDR3 is made up of 12 amino acids. CDR3 bases: TGTGCCAGCAGCTGGGAGGGTCGCGGCTACACCTTC. It yields the protein CASSWEGRGYTF.

The chain has TRBV4-1 and TRBJ2-1, with TRBD2 matching over 7 bases. Per germline, CDR1 MGHRA and CDR2 YSYEKL. J lost 8 bases, V lost 4 bases, and 5 bases had no gene match. This CDR3 comprises 13 residues. The CDR3 bases are TGCGCCAGCAGCCCATTACTAGCGCATGAGCAGTTCTTC. It specifies CASSPLLAHEQFF.

This clone has a handful of counts. This sequence joins TRBV10-1 and TRBJ1-1; 7 bases align to TRBD1. The germline gives CDR1 WNHNN, CDR2 SYGVQD (reference sequence). J gave up 4 bases and V 6 bases, and 8 bases lay outside the gene matches. The CDR3 contains 14 residues. In DNA form, the CDR3 reads TGCGCCAGCAGCGGTAGGACAGGTGGCACTGAAGCTTTCTTT. Its translation is CASSGRTGGTEAFF.

V gene TRBV6-6 combines with J gene TRBJ2-5; 8 positions match TRBD1. The J call is in doubt because the DNA end fits TRBJ2-7 better. Germline lookup yields CDR1 MNHNY and CDR2 SVGAGI (reference sequence). The CDR3 runs to 13 residues. This CDR3 reads CASSKQGAYEQYF. CDR3 nucleotides: TGTGCCAGCAGTAAACAGGGGGCCTACGAGCAGTACTTC.

J is TRBJ1-1 and V is TRBV10-3, with a possible D match to TRBD1 (5 bases). The ends were cut back, 7 bases at V and 0 bases at J, with 9 bases in the middle. Germline lookup yields CDR1 ENHRY and CDR2 SYGVKD. The CDR3 covers 13 residues. For the CDR3, the DNA is TGTGCCATCAAAGGGGTTTTGAACACTGAAGCTTTCTTT. This translates into CAIKGVLNTEAFF.

V is TRBV2 and J is TRBJ1-1; D gene uncertain. V shed 6 bases and J shed 1 base, with 9 bases lying between them. This CDR3 has 13 residues. Germline V lookup: CDR1 SNHLY, CDR2 FYNNEI. Here the CDR3 reads CASSLLGNTEAFF. The CDR3 nucleotides are TGTGCCAGCAGCCTCCTAGGGAACACTGAAGCTTTCTTT.

The chain is built from TRBV4-2 and TRBJ2-3, with 7 bases aligning to TRBD2. Trimming at V came to 1 base and at J to 14 bases, leaving 12 bases not matched to a gene. The germline gives CDR1 LGHNA, CDR2 YNFKEQ. The CDR3 is made up of 14 amino acids. The CDR3: CASSQGTSDSTLYF. The CDR3 nucleotides are TGTGCCAGCAGCCAAGGTACTAGCGACTCGACGTTGTATTTT.

The table lists this clone with a count of one. This chain links TRBV10-2 with TRBJ2-3, with TRBD1 matching over 8 bases. The CDR3 runs to 18 residues. CDR1 WSHSY and CDR2 SAAADI come from the germline V gene. After removal of 10 bases from V and 2 bases from J, the junction contained 20 bases not matched to a gene. The CDR3 nucleotides are TGCGCCAAGGGACAGGAGTGTCATTCCACCCCCGACACAGATACGCAGTATTTT. Its protein is CAKGQECHSTPDTDTQYF.

V is TRBV19 and J is TRBJ1-5; 12 bases match TRBD1. J lost 6 bases, V lost 1 base, and 4 bases had no gene match. Germline CDR1 LNHDA, CDR2 SQIVND (reference sequence). The CDR3 spans 16 residues. CDR3 sequence (DNA): TGTGCCAGTAGTATAGTGGGACAGGGGGCGTTTCAGCCCCAGCATTTT. Protein sequence: CASSIVGQGAFQPQHF.

The V and J genes are TRBV27 and TRBJ2-7, with 9 bases aligning to TRBD1. The J segment lost 9 bases and the V segment lost 4 bases, leaving 1 base of the junction unmatched. CDR1 and CDR2 (germline): MNHEY, SMNVEV (reference sequence). This CDR3 contains 11 residues. The CDR3 DNA sequence: TGTGCCAGCAGTTACAGGGGGCGGCAGTACTTC. It codes for CASSYRGRQYF.

The CDR3 DNA follows: TGCGCCAGCAGCTTGGAGGGAAGGGGCACTGAAGCTTTCTTT. Its protein is CASSLEGRGTEAFF. The V and J genes are TRBV5-1 and TRBJ1-1; possibly TRBD1 for D (5 bases). The CDR3 has 14 amino acids. Germline values: CDR1 SGHRS, CDR2 YFSETQ. V lost 0 bases and J 4 bases, leaving 10 bases between the germline ends.